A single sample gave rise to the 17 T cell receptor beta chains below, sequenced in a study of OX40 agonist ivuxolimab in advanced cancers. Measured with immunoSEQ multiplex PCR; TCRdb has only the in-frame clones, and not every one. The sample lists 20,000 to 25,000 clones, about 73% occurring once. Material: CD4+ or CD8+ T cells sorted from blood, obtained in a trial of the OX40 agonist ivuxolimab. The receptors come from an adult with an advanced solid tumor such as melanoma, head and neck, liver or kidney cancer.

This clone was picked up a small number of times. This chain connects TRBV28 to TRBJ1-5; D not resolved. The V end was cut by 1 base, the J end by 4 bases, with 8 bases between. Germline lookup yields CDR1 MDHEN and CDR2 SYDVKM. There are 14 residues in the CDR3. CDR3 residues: CASSLSSGNQPQHF. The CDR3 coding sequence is TGTGCCAGCAGTTTATCATCGGGTAATCAGCCCCAGCATTTT. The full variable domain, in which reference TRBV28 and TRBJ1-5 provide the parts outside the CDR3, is DVKVTQSSRYLVKRTGEKVFLECVQDMDHENMFWYRQDPGLGLRLIYFSYDVKMKEKGDIPEGYSVSREKKERFSLILESASTNQTSMYLCASSLSSGNQPQHFGDGTRLSIL.

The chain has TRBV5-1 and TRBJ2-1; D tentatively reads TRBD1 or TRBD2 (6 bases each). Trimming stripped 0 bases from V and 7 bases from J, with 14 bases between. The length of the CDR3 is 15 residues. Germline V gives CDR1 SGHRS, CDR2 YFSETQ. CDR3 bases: TGCGCCAGCAGCTTGGTCCGGGGGCTAGCAAATGAGCAGTTCTTC. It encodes CASSLVRGLANEQFF.

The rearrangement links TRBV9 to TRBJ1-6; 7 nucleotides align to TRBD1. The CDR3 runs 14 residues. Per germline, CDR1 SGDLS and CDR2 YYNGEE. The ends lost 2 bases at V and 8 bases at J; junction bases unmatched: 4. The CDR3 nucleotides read TGTGCCAGCAGCGTTACAGGGGCCTATTCACCCCTCCACTTT. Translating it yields CASSVTGAYSPLHF.

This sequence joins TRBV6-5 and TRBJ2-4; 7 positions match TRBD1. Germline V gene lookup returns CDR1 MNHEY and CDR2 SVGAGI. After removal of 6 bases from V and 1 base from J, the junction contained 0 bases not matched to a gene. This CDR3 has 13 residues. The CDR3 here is CASRDRAKNIQYF. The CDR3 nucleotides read TGTGCCAGCAGGGACAGGGCCAAAAACATTCAGTACTTC.

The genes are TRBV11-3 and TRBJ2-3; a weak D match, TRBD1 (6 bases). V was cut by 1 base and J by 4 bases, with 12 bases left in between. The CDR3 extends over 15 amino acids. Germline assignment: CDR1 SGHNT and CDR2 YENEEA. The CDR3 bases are TGTGCCAGCAGCTTAGGAGGGGGTAGTGCAGATACGCAGTATTTT. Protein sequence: CASSLGGGSADTQYF.

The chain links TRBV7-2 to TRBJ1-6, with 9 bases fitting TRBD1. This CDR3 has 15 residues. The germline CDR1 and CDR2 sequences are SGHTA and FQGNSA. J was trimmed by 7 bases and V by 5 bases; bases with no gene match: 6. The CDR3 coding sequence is TGTGCCAGCAGCCCGCGACAGGGGGGGAATTCACCCCTCCACTTT. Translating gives CASSPRQGGNSPLHF.

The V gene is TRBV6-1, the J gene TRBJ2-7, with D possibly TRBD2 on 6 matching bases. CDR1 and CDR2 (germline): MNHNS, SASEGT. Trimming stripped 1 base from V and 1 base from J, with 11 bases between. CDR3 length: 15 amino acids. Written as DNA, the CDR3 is TGTGCCAGCAGTGAAGACGGCGGGGCTTCCTACGAGCAGTACTTC. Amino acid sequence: CASSEDGGASYEQYF.

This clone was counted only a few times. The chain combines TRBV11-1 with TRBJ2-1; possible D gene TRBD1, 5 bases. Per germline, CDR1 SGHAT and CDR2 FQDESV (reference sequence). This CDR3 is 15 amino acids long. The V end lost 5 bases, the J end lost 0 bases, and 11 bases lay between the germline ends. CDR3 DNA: TGTGCCAGCAGCCTGGTGGGGCGCTCCTACAATGAGCAGTTCTTC. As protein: CASSLVGRSYNEQFF.

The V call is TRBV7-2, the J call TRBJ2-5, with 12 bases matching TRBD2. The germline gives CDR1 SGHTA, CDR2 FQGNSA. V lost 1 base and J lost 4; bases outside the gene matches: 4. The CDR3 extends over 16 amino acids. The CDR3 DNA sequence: TGTGCCAGCAGCTTAGATCTAGCGGGGGGGCGAGAGACCCAGTACTTC. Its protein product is CASSLDLAGGRETQYF.

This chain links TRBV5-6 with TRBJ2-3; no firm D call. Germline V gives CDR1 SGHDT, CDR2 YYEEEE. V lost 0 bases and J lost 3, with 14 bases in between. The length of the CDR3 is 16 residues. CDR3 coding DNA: TGTGCCAGCAGCTTGGGGGGAATCAGTAGGACAGATACGCAGTATTTT. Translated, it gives CASSLGGISRTDTQYF.

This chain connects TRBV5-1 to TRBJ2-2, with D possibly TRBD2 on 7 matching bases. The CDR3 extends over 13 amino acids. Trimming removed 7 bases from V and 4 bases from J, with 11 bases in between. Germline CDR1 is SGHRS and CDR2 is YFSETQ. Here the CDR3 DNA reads TGCGCCAGCGGGGGGGCCGGCACCGGGGAGCTGTTTTTT. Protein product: CASGGAGTGELFF.

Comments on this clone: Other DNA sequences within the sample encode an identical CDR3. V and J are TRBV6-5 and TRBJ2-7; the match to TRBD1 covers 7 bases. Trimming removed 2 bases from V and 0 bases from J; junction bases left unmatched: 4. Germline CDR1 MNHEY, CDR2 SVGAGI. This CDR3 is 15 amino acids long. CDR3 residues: CASSYDRASSYEQYF. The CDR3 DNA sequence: TGTGCCAGCAGTTACGACAGGGCAAGCTCCTACGAGCAGTACTTC.

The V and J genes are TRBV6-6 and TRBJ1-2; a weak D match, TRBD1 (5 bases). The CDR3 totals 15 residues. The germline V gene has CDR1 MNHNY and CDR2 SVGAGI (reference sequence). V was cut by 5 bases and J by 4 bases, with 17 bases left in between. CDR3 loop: CASSPPTVSVYGYTF. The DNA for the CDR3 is TGTGCCAGCAGTCCCCCGACAGTTTCTGTCTATGGCTACACCTTC.

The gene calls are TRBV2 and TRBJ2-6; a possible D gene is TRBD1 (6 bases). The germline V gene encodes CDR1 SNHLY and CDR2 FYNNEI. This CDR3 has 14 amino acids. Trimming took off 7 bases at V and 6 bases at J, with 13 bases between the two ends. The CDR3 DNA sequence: TGTGCCAGCAAAACAGGGAGTGCGGCCAACGTCCTGACTTTC. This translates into CASKTGSAANVLTF. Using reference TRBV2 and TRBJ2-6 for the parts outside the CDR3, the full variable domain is EPEVTQTPSHQVTQMGQEVILRCVPISNHLYFYWYRQILGQKVEFLVSFYNNEISEKSEIFDDQFSVERPDGSNFTLKIRSTKLEDSAMYFCASKTGSAANVLTFGAGSRLTVL.

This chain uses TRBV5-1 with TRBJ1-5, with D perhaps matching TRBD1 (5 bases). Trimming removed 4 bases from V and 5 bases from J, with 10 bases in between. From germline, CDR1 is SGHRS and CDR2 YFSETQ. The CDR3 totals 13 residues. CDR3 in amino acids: CASSPGRDQPQHF. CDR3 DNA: TGCGCCAGCAGCCCGGGCAGGGATCAGCCCCAGCATTTT.

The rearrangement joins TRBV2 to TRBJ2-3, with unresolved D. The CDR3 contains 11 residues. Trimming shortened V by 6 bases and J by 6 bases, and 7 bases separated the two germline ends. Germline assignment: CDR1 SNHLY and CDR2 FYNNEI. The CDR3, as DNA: TGTGCCAGCAGACGAACCGATACGCAGTATTTT. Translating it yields CASRRTDTQYF. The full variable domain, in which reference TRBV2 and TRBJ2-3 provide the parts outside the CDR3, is EPEVTQTPSHQVTQMGQEVILRCVPISNHLYFYWYRQILGQKVEFLVSFYNNEISEKSEIFDDQFSVERPDGSNFTLKIRSTKLEDSAMYFCASRRTDTQYFGPGTRLTVL.

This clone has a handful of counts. CDR3: CASSLTLQGEGYTF. The DNA for the CDR3 is TGTGCCAGCAGCCTGACCTTACAGGGCGAGGGCTACACCTTC. The chain has TRBV5-8 and TRBJ1-2; a possible D gene is TRBD1 (6 bases). Per germline, CDR1 SGHTS and CDR2 YDEGEE. The CDR3 spans 14 residues. V was cut by 4 bases and J by 8 bases, with 18 bases left in between.